What follows describes a single T cell receptor (beta chain). Its cognate antigen is unknown. This specimen comes from a study of cytomegalovirus exposure and HLA in healthy donors. Study background: Most donors, 80% to 90% of roughly 400 genotyped, fell in the Caucasian-associated ancestry cluster.

The primer mix had 60 Vbeta and 13 Jbeta primers. Sequencing was performed with immunoSEQ multiplex PCR; in TCRdb, only in-frame clones are kept and a portion is missing. The sample contains around 160,000 clones, approximately 83% of which appear only once. CDR3 length: 13 residues. Germline V gene data show CDR1 as LNHDA and CDR2 as SQIVND (reference sequence). The V end lost 7 bases, the J end lost 2 bases, and 9 bases lay between the germline ends. Study results and caveats: TCR beta chains numbering approximately 150 were designated cytomegalovirus-associated. The authors considered a cluster of highly shared sequence variants likely to be a sequencing artifact.

Healthy bone marrow donors made up the donor group. This receptor was taken from a man between 18 and 29 years old in good health and CMV-seropositive. Sequenced sample: PBMCs. The V gene is TRBV19, the J gene TRBJ1-3, with D possibly being TRBD1 (5 bases). The chain's CDR3 is CASIMGPGNTIYF. In DNA form, the CDR3 reads TGTGCCAGTATTATGGGGCCTGGAAACACCATATATTTT.